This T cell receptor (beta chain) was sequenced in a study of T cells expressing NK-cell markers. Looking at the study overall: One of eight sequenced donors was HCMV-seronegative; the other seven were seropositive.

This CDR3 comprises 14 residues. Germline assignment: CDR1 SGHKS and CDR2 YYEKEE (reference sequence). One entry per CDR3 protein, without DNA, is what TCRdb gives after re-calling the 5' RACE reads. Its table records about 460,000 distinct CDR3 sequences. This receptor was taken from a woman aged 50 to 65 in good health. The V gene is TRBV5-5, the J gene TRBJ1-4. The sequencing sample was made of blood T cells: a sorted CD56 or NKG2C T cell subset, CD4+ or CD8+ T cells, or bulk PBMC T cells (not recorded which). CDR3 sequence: CASSSQWDDEKLFF.